This TCR beta chain was retrieved from a study of blood T cell repertoires in COVID-19. Across the study: Samples of COVID-19 (acute and convalescent) were obtained from the United States, Italy and Spain. Sources were T cells, B-cell-depleted T cells, or PBMCs; the material itself was cDNA or gDNA.

Authors' methods: Amplification from reference gene primers served as the basis for estimated nucleated cell counts. Sequenced by immunoSEQ multiplex PCR; TCRdb stores in-frame clones only, minus some. V and J calls and clone size are those listed in that table; D and trimming were worked out from the DNA. The sample includes around 30,000 clones, about 89% of them seen just once. Regarding this clone: The sample carries other DNA sequences with the same CDR3.

The CDR3 totals 14 residues. Looked up from germline, CDR1 is MDHEN and CDR2 is SYDVKM. Trimming left V 5 bases short and J 4 bases short, with 15 bases between. The V gene is TRBV28, the J gene TRBJ2-7; no reliable D call. This clonotype was sampled from a human donor in a cohort sampled during active COVID-19. Sequences were obtained from peripheral blood. The CDR3, as DNA: TGTGCCAGCAGTCTAGGCTCCGTACCTTACGAGCAGTACGTC. Protein sequence: CASSLGSVPYEQYV.